Reported below is one T cell receptor beta chain. The table lists this clonotype with a few counts. Its antigen is still unknown. Per-nucleotide qualities are absent, and no much larger clonotype sits a single base away. This specimen comes from a study of human T cells and chemical hapten exposure (dated by TCRdb to about 2021). About the investigation overall: Libraries were combined into a pool for sequencing, and differences in TCR yield between samples came mainly from small differences in library volumes within the pool. The study tracked peripheral blood TCR repertoire changes in vivo during primary and secondary sensitization to the hapten diphenylcyclopropenone (DPC) in alopecia patients. Each blood RNA sample was used to sequence both TCR alpha and TCR beta chains. General study outcomes and caveats: Repeated subsampling changed both the strength of the expansion versus patch-test correlation and the threshold at which that correlation became significant. DPC sensitization did not change how many TCRs were above 1 in 1000 frequency, and no evidence was found of alterations in global repertoire structure.

The sample's time point label, decoded: healthy volunteer bleed at 6 weeks. Total RNA was extracted from unfractionated whole blood that had been collected in Tempus Blood RNA tubes. Roughly 5 healthy volunteers served as TCR sequencing controls and were bled at day 0, 2 weeks and 6 weeks. Library preparation used RACE. Sequenced using a NextSeq 500. During library preparation, unique molecular identifiers were attached to individual cDNA molecules so that TCRs could be counted in a quantitative, reproducible way. The authors' analysis ran thus. A median of about 87,000 TCRs per sample was observed, with a range of about 23,224 to 750,000. The Decombinator software suite was used to annotate the V, J and CDR3 of the TCR reads. To make PS versus PT1 abundance plots, every sample was subsampled to the same number of TCRs (28,000). TCRs were defined as expanded if absent before sensitization and observed at least eight times at the 2-week time point. TCRdb passed the public sequencing reads through fastp at Q25 and MiXCR, retaining productive beta sequences. Identical CDR3 protein sequences are pooled into one entry, listed with their most common genes and DNA. The V and J calls and clone size come from TCRdb's table, not from the authors' own analysis. The sample profile shows around 65,000 distinct CDR3 sequences; approximately 6.1% of them were found once. The ten largest clones take up about 3.4% of the sample.

CDR1 is given as MDHEN and CDR2 as SYDVKM, both from the germline V gene. Taken from cysteine to phenylalanine, the CDR3 has 14 residues. Of all the DNA, just the CDR3 is kept, 42 bases in frame from base 1. Trimming removed 3 bases from V and 1 base from J, leaving 9 bases between the germline ends. Sequencing input: whole blood. This sequence was found in a female donor in good health. Some clones in this sample may be carry-over from other donors' samples. Recombination joined TRBV28 with TRBJ1-1, with no confidently assigned D gene. The CDR3 sequence is CASSFTSGNTEAFF. The DNA reads TGTGCCAGCAGTTTTACCTCAGGGAACACTGAAGCTTTCTTT.